The 4 T cell receptor beta chains below all came from one sample that was sequenced in a study of CXCR3-negative and CXCR3-positive naive CD8 T cells. 5' RACE that incorporated UMI labels was used to prepare the TRB cDNA libraries. TCRdb reworked the 5' RACE reads into one entry per CDR3 protein, no DNA. Its table lists tens of thousands of distinct CDR3 sequences. Specimen: naive CXCR3- CD8+ T cells from blood. Indicated subset: CD45RO-CCR7+CD27+CD95- naive CD8+ T cells lacking CXCR3 (TNR3-). Receptor source: a human donor in good health. Some clones in this sample may be carry-over from other donors' samples.

CDR3: CASSYSTTLSYNEQFF. The V and J genes are TRBV6-2 or TRBV6-3 and TRBJ2-1. There are 16 residues in the CDR3. The germline CDR1 and CDR2 sequences are MNHEY and SVGEGT.

The chain couples TRBV14 to TRBJ2-1; TCRdb's D call of TRBD1 is untestable without DNA. The CDR3 consists of 16 residues. Germline assignment: CDR1 SGHDN and CDR2 FVKESK. The CDR3 loop is CASSQGFRDSSNEQFF.

The J gene is TRBJ2-1, the V gene TRBV7-8; TCRdb selects TRBD1, and the lack of DNA leaves this call unchecked. CDR3 length: 15 amino acids. The germline gives CDR1 SGHVS, CDR2 FQNEAQ. CDR3 in amino acids: CASRPGQGAYNEQFF.

The rearrangement uses TRBV28 and TRBJ1-5. CDR1 is MDHEN and CDR2 is SYDVKM in the germline V gene. The CDR3 has 16 amino acids. The CDR3 loop reads CASSLPRQGPNQPQHF.